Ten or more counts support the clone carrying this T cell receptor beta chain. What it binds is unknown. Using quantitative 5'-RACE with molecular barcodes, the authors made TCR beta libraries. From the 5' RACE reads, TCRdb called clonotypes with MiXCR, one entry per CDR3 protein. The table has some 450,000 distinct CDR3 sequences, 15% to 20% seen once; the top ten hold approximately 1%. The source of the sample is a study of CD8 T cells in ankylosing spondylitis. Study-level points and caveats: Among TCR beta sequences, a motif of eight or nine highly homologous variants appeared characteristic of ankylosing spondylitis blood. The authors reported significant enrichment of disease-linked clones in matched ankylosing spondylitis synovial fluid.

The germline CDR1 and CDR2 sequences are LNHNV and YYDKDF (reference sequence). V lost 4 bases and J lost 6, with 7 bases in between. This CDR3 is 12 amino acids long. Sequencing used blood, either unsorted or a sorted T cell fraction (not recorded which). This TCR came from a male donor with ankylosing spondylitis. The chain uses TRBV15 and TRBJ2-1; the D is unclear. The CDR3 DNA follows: TGTGCCACCAGCAAATATCCCAATGAGCAGTTCTTC. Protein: CATSKYPNEQFF.